This T cell receptor (beta chain) came from a study of response to subunit inactivated influenza vaccine. Study conclusions and caveats: It was the authors' suggestion that each seasonal influenza vaccination recruits few new T cells.

TCRdb re-called the RT-PCR reads with MiXCR, one entry per CDR3 protein. Of hundreds of thousands of distinct CDR3 sequences listed, 9% to 15% are singletons. CDR3 length: 11 amino acids. Trimming shortened V by 6 bases and J by 2 bases, and 7 bases separated the two germline ends. The germline V gene encodes CDR1 SQVTM and CDR2 ANQGSEA. At least ten counts were recorded for this clonotype. The antigen remains undetermined. The chain is built from TRBV29-1 and TRBJ1-2, with a tentative D call TRBD1 (5 bases). The receptor's source is a man aged 50 to 59 who received an inactivated influenza vaccine. The specimen comprised non-naive T cells sorted from PBMCs, sampled 14 to 15 days before vaccination. CDR3 loop: CSVGDNYGYTF. In nucleotides, the CDR3 is TGCAGCGTAGGGGACAACTATGGCTACACCTTC.